This T cell receptor beta chain was sequenced in a study of radiotherapy plus CTLA-4 blockade in lung cancer. General study results and limits: Clones of tumor-derived TCRs expanded in blood after radiotherapy plus ipilimumab. Response, reportedly, was best predicted by interferon-beta along with early blood T cell clone dynamics.

Germline V gene lookup returns CDR1 MDHEN and CDR2 SYDVKM. V was pared by 5 bases and J by 9 bases, with 10 bases of the junction left unmatched. The CDR3 has 14 residues. Generated by immunoSEQ multiplex PCR, the TCRdb table keeps only in-frame clones and is missing some. This sample has tens of thousands of clones, with 80% to 90% found just once. A few counts support this clone. The antigen remains undetermined. The input for sequencing was peripheral blood, taken from a patient treated with radiotherapy plus ipilimumab. V and J are TRBV28 and TRBJ1-1, with 9 bases matching TRBD1. This receptor was obtained from a human donor with non-small cell lung cancer whose response to radiotherapy plus ipilimumab could not be evaluated. CDR3 protein: CASSTSRQGEKAFF. CDR3 sequence (DNA): TGTGCCAGCAGTACCTCGCGACAGGGGGAGAAAGCTTTCTTT.